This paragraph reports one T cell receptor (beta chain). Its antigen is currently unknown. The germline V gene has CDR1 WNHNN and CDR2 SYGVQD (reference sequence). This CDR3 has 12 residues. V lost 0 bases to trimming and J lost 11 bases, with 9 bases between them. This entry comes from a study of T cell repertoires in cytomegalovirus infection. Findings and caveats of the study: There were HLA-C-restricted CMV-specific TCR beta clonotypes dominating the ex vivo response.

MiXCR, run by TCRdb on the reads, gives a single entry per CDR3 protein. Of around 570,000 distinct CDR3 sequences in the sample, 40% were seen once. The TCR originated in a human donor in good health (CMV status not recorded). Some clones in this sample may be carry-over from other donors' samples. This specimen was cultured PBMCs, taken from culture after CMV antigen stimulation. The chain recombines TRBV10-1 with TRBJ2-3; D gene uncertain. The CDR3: CASSESGRWQYF. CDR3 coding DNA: TGCGCCAGCAGTGAGTCGGGAAGGTGGCAGTATTTT.